This T cell receptor (beta chain) was captured in a study of shared clonotypes between healthy human individuals. Study-level information: Three men and a couple of women, aged 18 to 49, were donors. Researchers assigned three CD4 naive, three CD4 memory, two CD8 naive and one CD8 memory plate to each donor. General study points: All-four-donor shared clonotypes had higher generation probabilities than non-shared clonotypes did.

The method was immunoSEQ multiplex PCR; TCRdb's version includes in-frame clones alone and lacks a portion of them. Of 700,000 to 950,000 clones detected, around 96% appear once; the ten largest clones hold less than 0.25%. Details on this clone: What it recognizes is unknown.

Naive CD8 cells lacked CD45RO, underwent positive selection for CCR7 and left out terminally differentiated effector memory CD45RA+ cells. This CDR3 has 18 residues. V shed 4 bases, J shed 5 bases, and the junction held 17 bases outside the gene matches. Germline CDR1 and CDR2: MNHNS and SASEGT. The rearrangement joins TRBV6-1 to TRBJ1-5, with TRBD1 identical over 7 bases. Sequencing was performed on naive CD8+ T cells sorted from blood. The sequence was obtained from a young man in good health. The CDR3 bases are TGTGCCAGCAGTGGGCCCCGCGGCAGGGGGTCTTTTTATCAGCCCCAGCATTTT. This sequence encodes CASSGPRGRGSFYQPQHF.